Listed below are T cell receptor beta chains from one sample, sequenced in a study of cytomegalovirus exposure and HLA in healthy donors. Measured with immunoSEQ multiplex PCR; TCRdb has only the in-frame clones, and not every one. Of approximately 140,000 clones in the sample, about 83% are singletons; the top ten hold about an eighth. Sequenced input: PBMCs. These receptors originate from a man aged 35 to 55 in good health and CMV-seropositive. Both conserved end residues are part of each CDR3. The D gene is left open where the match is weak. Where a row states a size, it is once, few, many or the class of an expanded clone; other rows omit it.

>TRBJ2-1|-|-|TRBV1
TGCACCAGCAGCCCCCAGCGGGTAGATGAGCAGTTCTTC
CTSSPQRVDEQFF
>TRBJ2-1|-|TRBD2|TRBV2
TGTGCCAGCAGTGAAGCGGACAAACTAGCGGGAGGGAATGAGCAGTTCTTC
CASSEADKLAGGNEQFF
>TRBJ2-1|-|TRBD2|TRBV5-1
TGCGCCAGCAGCAAAGGGACTAGCGGAATTTACAATGAGCAGTTCTTC
CASSKGTSGIYNEQFF
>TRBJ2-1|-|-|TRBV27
TGTGCCAGCAGTTTTGGCGGTGTATCCTACAATGAGCAGTTCTTC
CASSFGGVSYNEQFF
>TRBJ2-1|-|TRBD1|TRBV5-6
TGTGCCAGCAGTCCAGGGGGTCGCTCCTACAATGAGCAGTTCTTC
CASSPGGRSYNEQFF
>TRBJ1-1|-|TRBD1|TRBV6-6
TGTGCCAGCAGACCGGACAGGGGCACTGAAGCTTTCTTT
CASRPDRGTEAFF
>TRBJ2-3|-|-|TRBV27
TGTGCCAGCAGTTTATATGACAGCACAGATGCGCAGTATTTT
CASSLYDSTDAQYF
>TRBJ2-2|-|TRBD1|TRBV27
TGTGCCAGCAGTTTCGGGACAGGTTGGACCGGGGAGCTGTTTTTT
CASSFGTGWTGELFF
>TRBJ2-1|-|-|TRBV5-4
TGTGCCAGCAGCTTGAGGGGGAACAATGAGCAGTTCTTC
CASSLRGNNEQFF
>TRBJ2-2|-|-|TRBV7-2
TGTGCCAGCAGCTTAGACTCGAACACCGGGGAGCTGTTTTTT
CASSLDSNTGELFF
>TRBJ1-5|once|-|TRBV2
TGTGCCAGCAGTGAAACAGACCTTAGCAATCAGCCCCAGCATTTT
CASSETDLSNQPQHF
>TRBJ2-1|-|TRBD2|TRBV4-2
TGTGCCAGCAGCCAAGGACTAGCAATCTACAATGAGCAGTTCTTC
CASSQGLAIYNEQFF
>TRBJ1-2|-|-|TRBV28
TGTGCCAGCAGTTCTTTACAGGCCCCCCGAAACTATGGCTACACCTTC
CASSSLQAPRNYGYTF
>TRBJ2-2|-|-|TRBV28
TGTGCCAGCAGTCGAACCCCCGGCGGGACCGGGGAGCTGTTTTTT
CASSRTPGGTGELFF
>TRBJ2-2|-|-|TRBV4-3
TGCGCCAGCAGCCAGGATATCAGGGGCACCGGGGAGCTGTTTTTT
CASSQDIRGTGELFF
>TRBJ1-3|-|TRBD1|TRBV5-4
TGTGCCAGCAGCCGAGACAGGGCTGGAAACACCATATATTTT
CASSRDRAGNTIYF
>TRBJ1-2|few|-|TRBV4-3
TGCGCCAGCAGCCAAGATCTTCGCACCGGTGGCTACACCTTC
CASSQDLRTGGYTF
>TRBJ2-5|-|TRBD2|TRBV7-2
TGTGCCAGCAGCTTAGTAGGTAGCGGGACCCAAGAGACCCAGTACTTC
CASSLVGSGTQETQYF
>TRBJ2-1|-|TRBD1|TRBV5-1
TGCGCCAGCCGCCAACCAATTCCGGGACAGGGGACGAATGAGCAGTTCTTC
CASRQPIPGQGTNEQFF
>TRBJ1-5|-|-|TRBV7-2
TGTGCCAGCAGCTTAAGCCCGGGGATGGGTCAGCCCCAGCATTTT
CASSLSPGMGQPQHF
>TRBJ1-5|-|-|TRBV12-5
TGTGCTAGTGGTTTGGCCCCAAAGCCCCAGCATTTT
CASGLAPKPQHF
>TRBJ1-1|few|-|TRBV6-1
TGTGCCAGCAGAGACATCAACATGAACACTGAAGCTTTCTTT
CASRDINMNTEAFF
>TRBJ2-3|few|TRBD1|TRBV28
TGTGCCAGCAGTTTTCCCGGGACAGGGGGCCTCCGGAGCACAGATACGCAGTATTTT
CASSFPGTGGLRSTDTQYF
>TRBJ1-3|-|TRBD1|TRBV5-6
TGTGCCAGCAGCCGACCGGACAGGGCGGGGGGAAACACCATATATTTT
CASSRPDRAGGNTIYF
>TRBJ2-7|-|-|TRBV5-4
TGTGCCAGCAGCTTACAGGGCCCCTACGAGCAGTACTTC
CASSLQGPYEQYF